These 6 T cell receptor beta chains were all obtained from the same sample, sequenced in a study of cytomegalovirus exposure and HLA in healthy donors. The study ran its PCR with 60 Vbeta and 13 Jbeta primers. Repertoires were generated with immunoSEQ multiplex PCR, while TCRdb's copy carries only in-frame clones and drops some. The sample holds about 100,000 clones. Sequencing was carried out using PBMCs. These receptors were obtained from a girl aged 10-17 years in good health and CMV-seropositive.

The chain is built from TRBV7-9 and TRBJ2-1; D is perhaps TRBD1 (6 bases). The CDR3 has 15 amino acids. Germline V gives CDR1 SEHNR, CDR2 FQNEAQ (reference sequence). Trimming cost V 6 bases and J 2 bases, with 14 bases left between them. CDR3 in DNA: TGTGCCAGCAGTCACAGTGACAGGACCTACAATGAGCAGTTCTTC. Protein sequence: CASSHSDRTYNEQFF.

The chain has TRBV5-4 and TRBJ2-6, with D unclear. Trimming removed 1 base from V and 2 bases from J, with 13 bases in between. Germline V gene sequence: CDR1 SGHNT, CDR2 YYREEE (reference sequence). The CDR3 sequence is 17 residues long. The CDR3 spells CASSLLVEIAGANVLTF. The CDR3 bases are TGTGCCAGCAGCTTGTTAGTCGAAATCGCTGGGGCCAACGTCCTGACTTTC.

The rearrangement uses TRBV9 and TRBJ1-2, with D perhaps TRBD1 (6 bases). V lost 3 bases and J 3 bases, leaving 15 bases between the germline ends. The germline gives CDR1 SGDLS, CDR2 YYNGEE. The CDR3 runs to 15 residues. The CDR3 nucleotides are TGTGCCAGCAGCGGAGACCTGACAGGCGACTATGGCTACACCTTC. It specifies CASSGDLTGDYGYTF. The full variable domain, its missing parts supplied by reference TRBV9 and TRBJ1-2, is DSGVTQTPKHLITATGQRVTLRCSPRSGDLSVYWYQQSLDQGLQFLIQYYNGEERAKGNILERFSAQQFPDLHSELNLSSLELGDSALYFCASSGDLTGDYGYTFGSGTRLTVV.

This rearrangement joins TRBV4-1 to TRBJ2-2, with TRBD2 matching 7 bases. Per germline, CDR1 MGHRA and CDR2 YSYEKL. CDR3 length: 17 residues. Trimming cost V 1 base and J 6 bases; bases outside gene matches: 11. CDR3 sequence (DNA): TGCGCCAGCAGCCAAGTAGATTTACTAGCGTACCCCGGGGAGCTGTTTTTT. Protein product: CASSQVDLLAYPGELFF.

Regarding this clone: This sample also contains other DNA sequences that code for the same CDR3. The CDR3 DNA follows: TGCAGCGTTATCGCAAGAGGGACAGATACGCAGTATTTT. It codes for CSVIARGTDTQYF. The chain combines TRBV29-1 with TRBJ2-3, with D possibly matching TRBD2 (5 bases). The germline gives CDR1 SQVTM, CDR2 ANQGSEA. V lost 5 bases to trimming and J lost 3 bases, with 12 bases between them. The CDR3 loop spans 13 amino acids.

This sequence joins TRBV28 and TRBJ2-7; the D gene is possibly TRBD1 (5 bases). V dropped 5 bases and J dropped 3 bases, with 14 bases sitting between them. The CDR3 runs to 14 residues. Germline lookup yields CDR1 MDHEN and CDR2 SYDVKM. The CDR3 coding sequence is TGTGCCAGCAGTGCCCTACTCAGGGTCTACGAGCAGTACGTC. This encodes CASSALLRVYEQYV.